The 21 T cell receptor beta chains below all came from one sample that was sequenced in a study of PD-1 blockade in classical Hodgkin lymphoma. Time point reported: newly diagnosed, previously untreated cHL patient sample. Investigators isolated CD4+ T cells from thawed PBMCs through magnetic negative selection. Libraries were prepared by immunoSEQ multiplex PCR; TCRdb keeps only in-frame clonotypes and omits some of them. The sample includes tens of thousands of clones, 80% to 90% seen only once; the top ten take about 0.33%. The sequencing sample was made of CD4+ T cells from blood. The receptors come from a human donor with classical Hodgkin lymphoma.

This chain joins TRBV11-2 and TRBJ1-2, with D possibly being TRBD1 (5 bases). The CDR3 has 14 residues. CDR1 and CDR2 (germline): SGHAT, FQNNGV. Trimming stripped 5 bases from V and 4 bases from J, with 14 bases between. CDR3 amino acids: CASSPGDSIYGYTF. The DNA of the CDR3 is TGTGCCAGCAGCCCGGGGGACTCGATCTATGGCTACACCTTC.

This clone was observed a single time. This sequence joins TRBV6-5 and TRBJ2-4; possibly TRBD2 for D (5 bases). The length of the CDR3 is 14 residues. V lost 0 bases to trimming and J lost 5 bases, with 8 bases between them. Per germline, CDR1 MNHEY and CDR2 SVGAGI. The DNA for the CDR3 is TGTGCCAGCAGTTACTCGAGGGCAGAAAACATTCAGTACTTC. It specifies CASSYSRAENIQYF.

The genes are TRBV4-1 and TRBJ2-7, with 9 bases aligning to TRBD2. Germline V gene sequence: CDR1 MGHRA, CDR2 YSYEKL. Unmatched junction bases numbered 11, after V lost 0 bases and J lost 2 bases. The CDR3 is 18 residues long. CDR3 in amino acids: CASSQDGGRASHTYEQYF. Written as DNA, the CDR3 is TGCGCCAGCAGCCAAGACGGCGGGAGGGCCTCCCATACCTACGAGCAGTACTTC.

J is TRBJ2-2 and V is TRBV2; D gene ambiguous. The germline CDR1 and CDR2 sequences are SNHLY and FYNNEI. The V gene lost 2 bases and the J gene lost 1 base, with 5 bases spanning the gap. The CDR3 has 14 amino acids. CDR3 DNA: TGTGCCAGCAGTGAATCCGGGAACACCGGGGAGCTGTTTTTT. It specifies CASSESGNTGELFF.

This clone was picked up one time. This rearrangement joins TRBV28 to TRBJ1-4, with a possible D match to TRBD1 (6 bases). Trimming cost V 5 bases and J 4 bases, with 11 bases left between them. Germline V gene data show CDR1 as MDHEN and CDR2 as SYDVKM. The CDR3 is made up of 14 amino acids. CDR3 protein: CASSRTGSNEKLFF. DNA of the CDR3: TGTGCCAGCAGTCGAACAGGGAGTAATGAAAAACTGTTTTTT. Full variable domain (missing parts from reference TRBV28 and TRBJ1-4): DVKVTQSSRYLVKRTGEKVFLECVQDMDHENMFWYRQDPGLGLRLIYFSYDVKMKEKGDIPEGYSVSREKKERFSLILESASTNQTSMYLCASSRTGSNEKLFFGSGTQLSVL.

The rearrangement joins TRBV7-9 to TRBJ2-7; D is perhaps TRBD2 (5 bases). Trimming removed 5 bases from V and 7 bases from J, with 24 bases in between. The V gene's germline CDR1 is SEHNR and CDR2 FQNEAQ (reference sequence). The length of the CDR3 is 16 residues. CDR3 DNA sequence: TGTGCCAGCAGCCCTGCGGGCGGCGGAGGCCCTCGTGAGCAGTACTTC. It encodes CASSPAGGGGPREQYF.

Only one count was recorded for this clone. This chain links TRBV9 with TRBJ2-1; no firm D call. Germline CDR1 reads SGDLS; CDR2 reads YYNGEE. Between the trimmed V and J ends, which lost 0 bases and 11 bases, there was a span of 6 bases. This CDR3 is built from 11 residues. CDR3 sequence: CASSVESKQFF. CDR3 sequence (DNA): TGTGCCAGCAGCGTAGAGAGTAAGCAGTTCTTC.

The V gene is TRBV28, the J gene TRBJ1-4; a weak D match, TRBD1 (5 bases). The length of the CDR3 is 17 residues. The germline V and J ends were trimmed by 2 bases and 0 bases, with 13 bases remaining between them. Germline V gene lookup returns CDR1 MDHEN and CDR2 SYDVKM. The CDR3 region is CASSLTPRGTTNEKLFF. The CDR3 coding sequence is TGTGCCAGCAGTTTAACACCGCGGGGGACAACTAATGAAAAACTGTTTTTT.

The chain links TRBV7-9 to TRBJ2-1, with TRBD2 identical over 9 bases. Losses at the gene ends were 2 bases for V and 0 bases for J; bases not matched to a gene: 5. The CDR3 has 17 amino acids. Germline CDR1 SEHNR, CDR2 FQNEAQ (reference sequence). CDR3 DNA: TGTGCCAGCAGCTTAAGTCTAGCGGGGAACTCCTACAATGAGCAGTTCTTC. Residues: CASSLSLAGNSYNEQFF.

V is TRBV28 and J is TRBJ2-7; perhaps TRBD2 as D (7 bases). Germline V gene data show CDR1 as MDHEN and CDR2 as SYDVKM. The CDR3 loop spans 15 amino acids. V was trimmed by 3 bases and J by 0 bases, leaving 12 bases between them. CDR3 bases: TGTGCCAGCAGTTTGGGGGGCGGGAGCTCCTACGAGCAGTACTTC. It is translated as CASSLGGGSSYEQYF.

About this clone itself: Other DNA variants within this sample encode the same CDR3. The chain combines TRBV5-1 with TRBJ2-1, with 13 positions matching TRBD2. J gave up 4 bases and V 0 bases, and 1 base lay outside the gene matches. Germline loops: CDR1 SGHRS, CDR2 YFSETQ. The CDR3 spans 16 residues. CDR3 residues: CASSLGGLAGYNEQFF. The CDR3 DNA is TGCGCCAGCAGCTTGGGGGGACTAGCGGGGTACAATGAGCAGTTCTTC.

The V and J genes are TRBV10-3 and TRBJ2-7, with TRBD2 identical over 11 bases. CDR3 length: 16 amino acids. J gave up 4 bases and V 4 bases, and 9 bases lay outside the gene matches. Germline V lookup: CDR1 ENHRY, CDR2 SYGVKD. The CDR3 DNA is TGTGCCATCAGTGGGTTCGGCTCTAGCGGGAGGTACGAGCAGTACTTC. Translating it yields CAISGFGSSGRYEQYF.

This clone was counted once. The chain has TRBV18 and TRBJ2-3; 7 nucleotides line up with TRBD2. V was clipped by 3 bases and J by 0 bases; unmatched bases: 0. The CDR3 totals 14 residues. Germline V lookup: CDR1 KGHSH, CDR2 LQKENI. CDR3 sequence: CASSPGLSTDTQYF. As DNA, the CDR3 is TGTGCCAGCTCACCGGGACTAAGCACAGATACGCAGTATTTT. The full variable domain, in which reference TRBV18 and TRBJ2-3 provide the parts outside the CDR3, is NAGVMQNPRHLVRRRGQEARLRCSPMKGHSHVYWYRQLPEEGLKFMVYLQKENIIDESGMPKERFSAEFPKEGPSILRIQQVVRGDSAAYFCASSPGLSTDTQYFGPGTRLTVL.

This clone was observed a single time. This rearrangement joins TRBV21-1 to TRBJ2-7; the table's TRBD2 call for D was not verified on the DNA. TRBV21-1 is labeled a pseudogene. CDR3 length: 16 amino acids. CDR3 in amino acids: CASTDGTSGSNYEQYF. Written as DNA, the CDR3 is TGTGCCAGCACCGACGGGACTAGCGGGAGTAACTACGAGCAGTACTTC.

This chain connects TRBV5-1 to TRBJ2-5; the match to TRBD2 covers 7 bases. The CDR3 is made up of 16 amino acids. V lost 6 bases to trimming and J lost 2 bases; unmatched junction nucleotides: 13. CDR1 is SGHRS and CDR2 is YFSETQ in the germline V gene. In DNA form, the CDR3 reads TGCGCCAGCACCCTCGGGGGAGGGGCCCGACAAGAGACCCAGTACTTC. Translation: CASTLGGGARQETQYF.

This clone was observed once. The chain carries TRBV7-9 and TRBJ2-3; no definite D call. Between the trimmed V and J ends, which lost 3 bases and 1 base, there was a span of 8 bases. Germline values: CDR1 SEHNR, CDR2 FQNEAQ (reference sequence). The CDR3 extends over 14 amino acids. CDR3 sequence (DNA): TGTGCCAGCAGCTTGGGCTTGGGCACAGATACGCAGTATTTT. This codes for CASSLGLGTDTQYF.

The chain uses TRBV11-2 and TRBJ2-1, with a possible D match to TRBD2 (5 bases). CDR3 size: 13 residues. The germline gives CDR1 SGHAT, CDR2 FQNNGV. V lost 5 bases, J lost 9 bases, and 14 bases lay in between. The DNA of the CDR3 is TGTGCCAGCAGCCCCAGCAGAGGGTTTGAGCAGTTCTTC. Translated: CASSPSRGFEQFF.

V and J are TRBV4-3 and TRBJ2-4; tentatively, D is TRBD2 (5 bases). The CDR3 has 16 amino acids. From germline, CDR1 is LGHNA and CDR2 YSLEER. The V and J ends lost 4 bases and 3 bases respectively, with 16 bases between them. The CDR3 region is CASSPEPGGHKNIQYF. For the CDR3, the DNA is TGCGCCAGCAGCCCAGAACCAGGCGGGCACAAAAACATTCAGTACTTC.

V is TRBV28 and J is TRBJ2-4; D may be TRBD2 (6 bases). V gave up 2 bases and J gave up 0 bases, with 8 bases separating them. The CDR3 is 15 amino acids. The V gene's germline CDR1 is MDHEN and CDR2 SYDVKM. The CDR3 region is CASSLGGIAKNIQYF. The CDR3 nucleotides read TGTGCCAGCAGTTTAGGGGGGATAGCCAAAAACATTCAGTACTTC.

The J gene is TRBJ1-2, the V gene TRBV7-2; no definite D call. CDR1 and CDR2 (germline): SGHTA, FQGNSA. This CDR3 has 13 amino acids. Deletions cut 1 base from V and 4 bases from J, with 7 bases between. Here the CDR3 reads CASSLGMVYGYTF. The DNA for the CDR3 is TGTGCCAGCAGCTTAGGGATGGTCTATGGCTACACCTTC.

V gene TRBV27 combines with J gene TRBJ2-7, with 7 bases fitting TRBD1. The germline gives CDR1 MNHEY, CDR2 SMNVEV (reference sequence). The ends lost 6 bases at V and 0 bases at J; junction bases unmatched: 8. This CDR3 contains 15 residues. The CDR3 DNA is TGTGCCAGCAGCCTACAGGGGACCCTCTCCTACGAGCAGTACTTC. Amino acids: CASSLQGTLSYEQYF.